The rows below give T cell receptor beta chains drawn from one sample of a study of cytomegalovirus exposure and HLA in healthy donors. Assay used: immunoSEQ multiplex PCR; TCRdb lists only in-frame clones, some missing. This sample carries 150,000 to 200,000 clones, around 86% of them seen once, and the ten largest clones take under 0.9%. The sample comprised PBMCs. The receptors here all came from a woman between 18 and 30 years old in good health and CMV-seronegative. CDR3s include the opening cysteine and the closing phenylalanine or tryptophan. The D gene is left open where the match is weak. Clone size appears in some rows only: once, few, many, or a class for an expanded clone.

>.|TRBJ1-1|.|TRBV5-1
CASSATVLHSNTEAFF
TGCGCCAGCAGCGCAACCGTGTTACATTCGAACACTGAAGCTTTCTTT
>few|TRBJ2-7|.|TRBV2
CASSPTLWEQYF
TGTGCCAGCAGCCCCACCCTATGGGAGCAGTACTTC
>.|TRBJ2-2|TRBD1|TRBV5-6
CASSYRDRAILTGELFF
TGTGCCAGCAGCTACCGGGACAGGGCCATACTCACCGGGGAGCTGTTTTTT
>few|TRBJ2-2|.|TRBV11-3
CASSVAGTNTGELFF
TGTGCCAGCAGCGTAGCCGGTACGAACACCGGGGAGCTGTTTTTT
>.|TRBJ2-3|.|TRBV6-5
CASSYSSGSTDTQYF
TGTGCCAGCAGTTACTCTTCAGGGAGCACAGATACGCAGTATTTT
>.|TRBJ2-7|.|TRBV7-9
CASSLYDREEEQYF
TGTGCCAGCAGCTTATATGACAGGGAGGAAGAGCAGTACTTC
>.|TRBJ2-7|.|TRBV11-1
CASTKGEQGGDEQYF
TGTGCCAGCACAAAGGGGGAACAGGGTGGCGACGAGCAGTACTTC
>.|TRBJ1-1|TRBD1|TRBV25-1
CASSVTGSTEAFF
TGTGCCAGCAGTGTGACAGGGTCCACTGAAGCTTTCTTT
>.|TRBJ2-2|.|TRBV7-3
CASSLRTSSDNTGELFF
TGTGCCAGCAGCTTACGTACAAGTAGCGATAACACCGGGGAGCTGTTTTTT
>.|TRBJ2-5|.|TRBV5-1
CASSWGGGEETQYF
TGCGCCAGCAGCTGGGGCGGAGGGGAAGAGACCCAGTACTTC
>.|TRBJ2-7|TRBD2|TRBV6-1
CASSDAGVEQYF
TGTGCCAGCAGTGATGCGGGGGTCGAGCAGTACTTC
>.|TRBJ1-5|.|TRBV6-1
CASSDHGGASNQPQHF
TGTGCCAGCAGTGACCATGGAGGGGCAAGCAATCAGCCCCAGCATTTT
>.|TRBJ2-1|.|TRBV11-3
CASSLQGSPWEQFF
TGTGCCAGCAGCTTGCAGGGTAGTCCATGGGAGCAGTTCTTC
>few|TRBJ2-7|.|TRBV19
CASSRGDSYEQYF
TGTGCCAGTAGCCGCGGAGACAGCTACGAGCAGTACTTC
>.|TRBJ2-7|.|TRBV15
CATSRDFGTRTAYEQYF
TGTGCCACCAGCAGAGATTTCGGGACAAGGACAGCATACGAGCAGTACTTC
>.|TRBJ2-2|.|TRBV30
CAWSVVGLQLGTGELFF
TGTGCCTGGAGTGTAGTGGGACTTCAACTGGGTACCGGGGAGCTGTTTTTT
>.|TRBJ1-5|TRBD1|TRBV18
CASSPAGGDQPQHF
TGTGCCAGCTCACCAGCAGGGGGTGATCAGCCCCAGCATTTT
>.|TRBJ2-7|TRBD1|TRBV6-6
CASSLNPGQWDYEQYF
TGTGCCAGCAGCTTAAACCCGGGACAGTGGGACTACGAGCAGTACTTC